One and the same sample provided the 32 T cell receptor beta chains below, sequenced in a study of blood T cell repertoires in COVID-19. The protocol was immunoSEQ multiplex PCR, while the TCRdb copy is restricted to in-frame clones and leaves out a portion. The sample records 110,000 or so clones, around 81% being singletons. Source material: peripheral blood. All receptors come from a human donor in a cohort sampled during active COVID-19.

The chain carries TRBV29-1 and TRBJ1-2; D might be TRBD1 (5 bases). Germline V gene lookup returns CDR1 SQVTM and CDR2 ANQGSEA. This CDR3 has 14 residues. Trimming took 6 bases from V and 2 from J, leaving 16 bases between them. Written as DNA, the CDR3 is TGCAGCGTAGCCTCAGGTTCAGGGAACTATGGCTACACCTTC. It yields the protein CSVASGSGNYGYTF. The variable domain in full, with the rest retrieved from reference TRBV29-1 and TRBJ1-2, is SAVISQKPSRDICQRGTSLTIQCQVDSQVTMMFWYRQQPGQSLTLIATANQGSEATYESGFVIDKFPISRPNLTFSTLTVSNMSPEDSSIYLCSVASGSGNYGYTFGSGTRLTVV.

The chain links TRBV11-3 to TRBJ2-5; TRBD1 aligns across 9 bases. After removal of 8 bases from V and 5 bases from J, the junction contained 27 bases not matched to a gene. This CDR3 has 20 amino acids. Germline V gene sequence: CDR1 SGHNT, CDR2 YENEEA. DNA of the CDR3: TGTGCCAGCCCTTCAACGAGGAAAAAAAAGGACAGGGGTTGGTTGGAGACCCAGTACTTC. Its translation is CASPSTRKKKDRGWLETQYF.

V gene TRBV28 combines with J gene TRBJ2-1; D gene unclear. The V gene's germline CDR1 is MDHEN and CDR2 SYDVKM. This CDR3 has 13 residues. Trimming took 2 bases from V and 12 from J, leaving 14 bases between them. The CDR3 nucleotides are TGTGCCAGCAGTTTAAAAGCGCTTACGGCGCAGTTCTTC. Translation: CASSLKALTAQFF.

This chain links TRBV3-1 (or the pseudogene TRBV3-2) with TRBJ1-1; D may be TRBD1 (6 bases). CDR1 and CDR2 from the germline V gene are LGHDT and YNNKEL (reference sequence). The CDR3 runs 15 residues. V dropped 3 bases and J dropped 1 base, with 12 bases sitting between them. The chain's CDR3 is CASSHEGTRNTEAFF. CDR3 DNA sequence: TGTGCCAGCAGCCATGAAGGGACAAGGAACACTGAAGCTTTCTTT.

CDR3 in amino acids: CASSPHGLAGSGSYEQYF. The CDR3 DNA is TGTGCCAGCAGCCCTCATGGACTAGCGGGATCGGGCTCCTACGAGCAGTACTTC. V is TRBV7-2 and J is TRBJ2-7, with 12 bases that match TRBD2. The CDR3 has 18 residues. Per the germline V gene, CDR1 is SGHTA and CDR2 is FQGNSA. The V segment lost 5 bases and the J segment 0 bases; nucleotides outside the gene matches: 11.

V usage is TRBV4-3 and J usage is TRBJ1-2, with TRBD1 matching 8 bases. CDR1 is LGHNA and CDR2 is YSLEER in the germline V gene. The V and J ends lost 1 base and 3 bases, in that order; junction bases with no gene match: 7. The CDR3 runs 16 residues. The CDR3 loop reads CASSQADRGLYYGYTF. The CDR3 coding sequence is TGCGCCAGCAGCCAAGCCGACAGGGGCCTTTACTATGGCTACACCTTC.

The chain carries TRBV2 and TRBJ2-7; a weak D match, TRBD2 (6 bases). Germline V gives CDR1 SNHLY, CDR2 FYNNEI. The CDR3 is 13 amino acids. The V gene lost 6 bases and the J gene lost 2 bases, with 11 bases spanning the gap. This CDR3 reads CASRGRTAYEQYF. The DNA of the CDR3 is TGTGCCAGCAGAGGGAGGACTGCCTACGAGCAGTACTTC.

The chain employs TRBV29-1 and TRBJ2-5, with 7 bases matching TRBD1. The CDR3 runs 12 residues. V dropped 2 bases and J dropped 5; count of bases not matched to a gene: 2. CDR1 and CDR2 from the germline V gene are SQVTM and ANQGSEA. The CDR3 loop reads CSVEHRGETQYF. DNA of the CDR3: TGCAGCGTTGAACACAGGGGTGAGACCCAGTACTTC.

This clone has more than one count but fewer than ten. CDR3 sequence reads: CASSGGDAGGGGELFF. The DNA of the CDR3 is TGCGCCAGCAGCGGGGGCGACGCGGGTGGTGGCGGGGAGCTGTTTTTT. J is TRBJ2-2 and V is TRBV5-1; tentatively, D is TRBD1 (6 bases). Germline V lookup: CDR1 SGHRS, CDR2 YFSETQ. V lost 4 bases to trimming and J lost 7 bases, with 20 bases between them. The CDR3 totals 16 residues.

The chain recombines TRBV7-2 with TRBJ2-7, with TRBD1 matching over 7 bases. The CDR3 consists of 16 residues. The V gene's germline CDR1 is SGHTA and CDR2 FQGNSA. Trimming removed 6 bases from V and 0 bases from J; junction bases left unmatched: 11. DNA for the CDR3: TGTGCCAGCAGTACCCAAGGGGGCGAGAGCTCCTACGAGCAGTACTTC. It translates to CASSTQGGESSYEQYF.

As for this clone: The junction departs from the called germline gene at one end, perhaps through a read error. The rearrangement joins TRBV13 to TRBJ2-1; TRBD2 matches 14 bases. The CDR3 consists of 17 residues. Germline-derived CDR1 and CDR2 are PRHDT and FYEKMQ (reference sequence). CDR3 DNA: TGTGCCAGCAGCCCCACGGGACTAGCGGGAGATACCCCCTACCCCCTCTTC. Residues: CASSPTGLAGDTPYPLF.

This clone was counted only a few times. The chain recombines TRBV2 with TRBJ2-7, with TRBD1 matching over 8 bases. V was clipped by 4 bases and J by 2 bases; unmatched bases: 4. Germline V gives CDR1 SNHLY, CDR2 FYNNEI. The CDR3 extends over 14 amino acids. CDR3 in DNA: TGTGCCAGCAGTGGTGCGGGACAGGCCTACGAGCAGTACTTC. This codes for CASSGAGQAYEQYF. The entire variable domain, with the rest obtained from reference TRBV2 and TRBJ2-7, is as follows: EPEVTQTPSHQVTQMGQEVILRCVPISNHLYFYWYRQILGQKVEFLVSFYNNEISEKSEIFDDQFSVERPDGSNFTLKIRSTKLEDSAMYFCASSGAGQAYEQYFGPGTRLTVT.

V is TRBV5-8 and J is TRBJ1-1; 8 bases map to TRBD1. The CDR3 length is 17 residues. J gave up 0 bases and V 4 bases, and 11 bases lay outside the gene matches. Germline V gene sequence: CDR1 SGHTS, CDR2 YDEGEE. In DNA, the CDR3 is TGTGCCAGCAGCGTCGACAGGGGAAAAGATTTGAACACTGAAGCTTTCTTT. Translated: CASSVDRGKDLNTEAFF.

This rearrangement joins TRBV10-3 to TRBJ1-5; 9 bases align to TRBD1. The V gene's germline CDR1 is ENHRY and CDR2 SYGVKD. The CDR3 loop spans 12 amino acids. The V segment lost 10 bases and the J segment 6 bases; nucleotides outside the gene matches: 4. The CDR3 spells CASGTGSQPQHF. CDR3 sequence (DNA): TGTGCCAGCGGGACAGGGTCTCAGCCCCAGCATTTT.

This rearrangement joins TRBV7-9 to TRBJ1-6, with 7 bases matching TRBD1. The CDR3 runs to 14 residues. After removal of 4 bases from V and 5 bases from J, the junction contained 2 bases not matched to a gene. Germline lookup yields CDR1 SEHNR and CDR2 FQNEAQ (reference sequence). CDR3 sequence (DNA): TGTGCCAGCAGCTCACAGGGGAATAATTCACCCCTCCACTTT. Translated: CASSSQGNNSPLHF.

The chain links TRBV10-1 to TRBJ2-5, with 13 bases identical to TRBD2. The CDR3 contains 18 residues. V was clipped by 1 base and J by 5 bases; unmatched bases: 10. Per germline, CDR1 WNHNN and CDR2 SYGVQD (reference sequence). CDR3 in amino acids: CASSEFGLAGEREETQYF. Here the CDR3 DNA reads TGCGCCAGCAGTGAGTTCGGACTAGCGGGGGAGCGGGAGGAGACCCAGTACTTC.

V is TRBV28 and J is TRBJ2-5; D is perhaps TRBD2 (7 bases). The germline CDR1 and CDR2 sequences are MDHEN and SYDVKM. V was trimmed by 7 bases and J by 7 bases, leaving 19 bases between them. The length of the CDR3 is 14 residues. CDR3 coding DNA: TGTGCCAGCAAGAAACGGGGGGAAGGGGGGACCCAGTACTTC. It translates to CASKKRGEGGTQYF.

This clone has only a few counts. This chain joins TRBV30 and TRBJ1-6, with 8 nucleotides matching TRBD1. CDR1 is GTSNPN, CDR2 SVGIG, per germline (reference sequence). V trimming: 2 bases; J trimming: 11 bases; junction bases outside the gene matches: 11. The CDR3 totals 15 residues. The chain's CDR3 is CAWSPIDRGRAPLHF. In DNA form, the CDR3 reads TGTGCCTGGAGTCCGATCGACAGGGGTCGCGCACCCCTCCACTTT.

The CDR3 here is CASSQGRTSAHEQYF. The CDR3 bases are TGTGCCAGCAGCCAAGGGCGGACTAGCGCCCACGAGCAGTACTTC. This chain connects TRBV14 to TRBJ2-7, with 9 bases that match TRBD2. This CDR3 spans 15 amino acids. V lost 1 base, J lost 5 bases, and 6 bases stayed unmatched. The germline CDR1 and CDR2 sequences are SGHDN and FVKESK.

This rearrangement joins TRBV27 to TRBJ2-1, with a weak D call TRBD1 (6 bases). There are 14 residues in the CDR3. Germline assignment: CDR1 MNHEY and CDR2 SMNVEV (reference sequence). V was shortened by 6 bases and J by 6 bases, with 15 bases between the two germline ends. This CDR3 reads CASSPGVGVNEQFF. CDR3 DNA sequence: TGTGCCAGCAGCCCAGGGGTTGGGGTCAATGAGCAGTTCTTC.

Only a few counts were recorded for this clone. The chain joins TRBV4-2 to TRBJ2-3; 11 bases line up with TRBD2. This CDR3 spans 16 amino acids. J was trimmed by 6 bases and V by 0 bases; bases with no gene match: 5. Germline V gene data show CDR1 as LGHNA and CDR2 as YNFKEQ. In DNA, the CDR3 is TGTGCCAGCAGCCAAGATAGGGCTAGCGGGAGGGATACGCAGTATTTT. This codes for CASSQDRASGRDTQYF.

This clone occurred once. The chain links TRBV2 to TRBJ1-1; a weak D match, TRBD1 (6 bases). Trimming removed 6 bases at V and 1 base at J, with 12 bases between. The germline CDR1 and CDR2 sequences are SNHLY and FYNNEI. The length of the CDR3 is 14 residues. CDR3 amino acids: CASRLDRTNTEAFF. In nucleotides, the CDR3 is TGTGCCAGCAGACTCGACAGGACGAACACTGAAGCTTTCTTT.

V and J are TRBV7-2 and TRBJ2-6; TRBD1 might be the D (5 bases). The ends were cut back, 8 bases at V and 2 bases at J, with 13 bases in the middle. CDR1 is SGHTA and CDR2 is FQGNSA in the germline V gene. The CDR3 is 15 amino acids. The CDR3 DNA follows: TGTGCCAGCGCAGGCGAAGGGGCTGGGGCCAACGTCCTGACTTTC. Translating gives CASAGEGAGANVLTF. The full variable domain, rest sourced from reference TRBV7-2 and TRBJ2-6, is GAGVSQSPSNKVTEKGKDVELRCDPISGHTALYWYRQSLGQGLEFLIYFQGNSAPDKSGLPSDRFSAERTGGSVSTLTIQRTQQEDSAVYLCASAGEGAGANVLTFGAGSRLTVL.

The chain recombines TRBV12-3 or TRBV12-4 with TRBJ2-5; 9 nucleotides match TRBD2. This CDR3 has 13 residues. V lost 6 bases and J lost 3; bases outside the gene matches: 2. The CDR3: CASRRLAEETQYF. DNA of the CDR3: TGTGCCAGCAGAAGACTAGCGGAAGAGACCCAGTACTTC.

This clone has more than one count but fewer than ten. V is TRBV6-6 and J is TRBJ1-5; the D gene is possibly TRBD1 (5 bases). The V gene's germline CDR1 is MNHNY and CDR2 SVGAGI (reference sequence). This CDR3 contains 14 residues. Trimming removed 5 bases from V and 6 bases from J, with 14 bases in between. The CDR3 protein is CASSNPGLGQPQHF. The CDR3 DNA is TGTGCCAGCAGTAACCCGGGACTGGGTCAGCCCCAGCATTTT.

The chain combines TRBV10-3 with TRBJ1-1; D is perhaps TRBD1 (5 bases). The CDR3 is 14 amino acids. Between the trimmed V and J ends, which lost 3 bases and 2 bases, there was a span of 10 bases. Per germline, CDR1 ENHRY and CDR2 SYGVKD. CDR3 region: CAISDRDRNTEAFF. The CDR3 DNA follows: TGTGCCATCAGTGATCGAGACAGAAACACTGAAGCTTTCTTT.

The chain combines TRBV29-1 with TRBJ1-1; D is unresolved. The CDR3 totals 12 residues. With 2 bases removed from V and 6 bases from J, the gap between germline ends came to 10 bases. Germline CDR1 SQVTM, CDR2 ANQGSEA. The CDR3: CSVELGEAEAFF. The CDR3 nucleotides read TGCAGCGTTGAATTAGGAGAAGCTGAAGCTTTCTTT.

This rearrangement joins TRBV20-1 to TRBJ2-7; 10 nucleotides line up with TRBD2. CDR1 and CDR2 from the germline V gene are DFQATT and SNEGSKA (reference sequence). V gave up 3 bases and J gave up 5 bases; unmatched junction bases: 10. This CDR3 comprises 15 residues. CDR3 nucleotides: TGCAGTGCTAGTTTGGGGCTAGCGGGGGAGGACGAGCAGTACTTC. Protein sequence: CSASLGLAGEDEQYF.

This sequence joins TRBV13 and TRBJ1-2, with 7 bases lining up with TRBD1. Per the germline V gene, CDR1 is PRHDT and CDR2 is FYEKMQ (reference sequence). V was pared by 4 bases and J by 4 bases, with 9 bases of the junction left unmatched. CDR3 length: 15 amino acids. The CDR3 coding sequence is TGTGCCAGCAGCTGGCGACAGGGCCCGATCTATGGCTACACCTTC. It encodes CASSWRQGPIYGYTF.

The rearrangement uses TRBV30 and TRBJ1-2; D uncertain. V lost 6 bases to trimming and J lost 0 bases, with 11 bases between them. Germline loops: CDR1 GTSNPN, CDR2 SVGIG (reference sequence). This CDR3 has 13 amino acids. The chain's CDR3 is CACWAESNYGYTF. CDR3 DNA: TGTGCCTGTTGGGCAGAATCTAACTATGGCTACACCTTC.

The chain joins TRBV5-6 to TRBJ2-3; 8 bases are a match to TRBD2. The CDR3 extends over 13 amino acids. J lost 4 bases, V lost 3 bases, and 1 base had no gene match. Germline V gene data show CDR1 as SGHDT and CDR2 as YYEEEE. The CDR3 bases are TGTGCCAGCAGCTCGGGGGGGCCAGATACGCAGTATTTT. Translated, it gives CASSSGGPDTQYF.

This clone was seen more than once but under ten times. DNA of the CDR3: TGTGCCAGCAGAGTGGGACAGGGAAGTCATACGCAGTATTTT. It yields the protein CASRVGQGSHTQYF. The chain combines TRBV28 with TRBJ2-3, with 9 bases that match TRBD1. Germline-derived CDR1 and CDR2 are MDHEN and SYDVKM. Trimming cost V 6 bases and J 7 bases; bases outside gene matches: 8. The CDR3 consists of 14 residues.